The clone carrying this T cell receptor (beta chain) was detected a few times. The data originate from a study of blood T cell repertoires in COVID-19. Study-wide context: The United States, Italy and Spain were the sources of the acute and convalescent COVID-19 samples.

Per the original methods: Reference gene primer amplification gave estimated nucleated cell counts. Profiling relied on immunoSEQ multiplex PCR, and the TCRdb table lists in-frame clones only, not all of them. V and J calls and clone size are copied from that table; D and trimming were computed from the DNA. The table records some 260,000 clones, around 89% of them present only once. Two negative PCRs, clearance, or symptom resolution characterized the recovered Cohort 3 donors. The CDR3 sequence is 13 residues long. The junction had 5 bases not matched to a gene; V was cut back by 3 bases and J by 7 bases. Germline CDR1 MNHEY, CDR2 SMNVEV (reference sequence).

The sequenced sample was PBMCs or T cells enriched from blood (not recorded which). The V gene is TRBV27, the J gene TRBJ1-2; 7 nucleotides line up with TRBD1. This TCR derives from a man aged 35 to 55 who had recovered from COVID-19. The CDR3 DNA reads TGTGCCAGCAGTTTGAGGGGGCGAGGTGGCTACACCTTC. This translates into CASSLRGRGGYTF.